This section outlines one T cell receptor (beta chain) sequence together with its context. One end of the junction does not line up with germline, which may come from a read error. Germline V gene sequence: CDR1 SGHNT, CDR2 YYREEE (reference sequence). CDR3 length: 15 residues. These data come from a study of OX40 agonist ivuxolimab in advanced cancers. Method: immunoSEQ multiplex PCR; TCRdb's copy keeps in-frame clones and lacks some. The sample consists of roughly 80,000 clones, around 86% of them appearing once. The chain recombines TRBV5-4 with TRBJ1-2, with D unclear. This TCR came from an adult with an advanced solid tumor such as melanoma, head and neck, liver or kidney cancer. The sequencing here drew on CD4+ or CD8+ T cells sorted from blood, taken in a trial of the OX40 agonist ivuxolimab. CDR3 amino acids: CANSPQTTPNYGYTF. CDR3 nucleotides: TGTGCCAACAGCCCCCAAACGACACCGAACTATGGCTACACCTTC.